This record concerns one T cell receptor (beta chain) sequence. Its binding antigen is unknown. No much larger clone is present one base from it, and per-base qualities are unavailable. The library was built by means of the immunoSEQ multiplex PCR assay. Adaptive Biotechnologies carried out TCRB amplification, library preparation, sequencing and preliminary bioinformatics at Survey level resolution. Per the source publication's procedure: Clonality was computed in R as 1 minus normalized Shannon entropy; the Gini index was calculated with the R package ineq. Overlap score was defined as the summed counts of shared sequences divided by the total counts of all sequences in both compared samples. Significance of shared clonotypes was assessed by Fisher's exact test, with a theoretical repertoire of 10^7 TCRB sequences assumed. TCRdb took this table from immuneACCESS and kept in-frame rearrangements with V and J called. Such tables lack part of the clones; where checked against another copy, unresolved V genes explain under half of the gap, and the rest is unexplained. Clone size and V and J calls were adopted from that table, with D and trimming inferred from the DNA. The sample data list over 12,000 clones, and about 83% of these were observed just once. The ten largest clonotypes hold more than 0.25% of the sample.

The sample belongs to a study of follicular helper T cells after annual influenza vaccination (dated by TCRdb to the late 2010s). Background on the whole study: Blood was drawn on days 0, 7 and 28 after each seasonal influenza vaccination. Some subjects were followed across successive annual vaccinations spanning the 2013-2014, 2014-2015 and 2015-2016 seasons to study recall of cTfh clones. One week after vaccination, a second recruited cohort of about eleven subjects (Table S1) displayed a similar ICOS+CD38+ cTfh response. Six subjects had multi-year samples: four covered two vaccination seasons and two covered three seasons. Samples from 2013-2014 were cryopreserved, whereas samples from about 2015 were processed immediately after collection.

What this sample's time point label stands for: 2014-2015 season, pre-vaccination. Adults received seasonal inactivated influenza vaccine (Fluvarix), and TCRB sequencing tracked sorted blood CD4 subsets before and after vaccination. To be eligible, subjects had to live in the community and must not have received influenza vaccine in the previous 6 months. Reasons for exclusion included contraindications to influenza vaccine, substance abuse, HIV/AIDS, active malignancy, immunomodulatory medication, and active illness such as respiratory infection. Per time point, between 40 and 100 mL of blood was sampled. Either Ficoll-Paque PLUS or SepMate separation was used to isolate PBMC. As a non-Tfh subset for comparison, CXCR5- memory CD4 T cells were sorted. Before DNA extraction, cell subsets were sorted from PBMC on a BD FACS Aria. CDR1 and CDR2, looked up from the germline V gene (reference sequence), are SGHNT and YYREEE. The CDR3 starts with the cysteine, ends with the phenylalanine, and has 17 residues. The retained sequence is limited to the CDR3, 51 bases, with the frame set at the first base. The germline V and J ends show losses of 4 bases and 0 bases respectively, and no gene match explains 9 bases of the junction.

Study-wide findings and limitations: ICOS+CD38+ cTfh clonality correlated with the frequency of that population, and its change correlated with the change in circulating plasmablast frequency. Undersampling of the much larger non-cTfh compartments could not be excluded when assessing influenza clone enrichment. With successive annual vaccinations, a recurrent oligoclonal ICOS+CD38+ cTfh response was recalled, and this response contained tetramer and AIM influenza-specific clonotypes. Productive TCRB sequences were recovered from only roughly 8.5-23% of analyzed cells, so rare clonotypes could not be sampled. Day 7 ICOS+CD38+ clones were most often found later in ICOS-CD38- cTfh, suggesting that subset may serve as a memory reservoir.

This sequence uses TRBV5-4 and TRBJ2-1; 8 middle bases align to TRBD2. Sequencing was performed on CXCR5- memory CD4+ T cells sorted from blood, taken on the day of influenza vaccination. Taken with the paper, the label for cell subset or site translates to: CXCR5- memory CD4 T cells. The source is an adult who received the influenza vaccine. Here the CDR3 is given as CASSHRKRGLSYNEQFF. The DNA reads as follows: TGTGCCAGCAGCCACCGCAAGCGGGGGCTCTCCTACAATGAGCAGTTCTTC. The CDR3 plus the reference TRBV5-4 and TRBJ2-1 genes for the other parts give the full variable domain: ETGVTQSPTHLIKTRGQQVTLRCSSQSGHNTVSWYQQALGQGPQFIFQYYREEENGRGNFPPRFSGLQFPNYSSELNVNALELDDSALYLCASSHRKRGLSYNEQFFGPGTRLTVL.